This T cell receptor beta chain was sequenced in a study of T-cell memory formation after mild COVID-19. Only a few counts were recorded for this clonotype. Its target is unknown. The authors produced TCR alpha and TCR beta cDNA libraries with sample barcodes and UMIs by 5'RACE using constant-segment primers. TCRdb re-analysed the 5' RACE reads in MiXCR, keeping a single row per CDR3 protein. The sample has about 560,000 distinct CDR3 sequences; around 16% are singletons. The germline gives CDR1 SEHNR, CDR2 FQNEAQ (reference sequence). The CDR3 has 13 residues. V lost 2 bases and J 9 bases, leaving 11 bases between the germline ends. Study outcomes and limitations: Day 15 to 85 contracting clones showed balanced CD4/CD8; later expanders leaned CD4+. Clones from the second wave (peaking day 37) had unconfirmed SARS-CoV-2 specificity. Clones that contracted clustered mainly in CM and EM if CD4+ and in EMRA if CD8+.

The chain is built from TRBV7-9 and TRBJ2-1; no clear D gene. This clonotype was obtained from an adult woman who had mild COVID-19 (a few samples of this study predate the infection). Cell type and time point are not known. What was sequenced was PBMCs or a T cell subset sorted from them (not recorded which). For the CDR3, the DNA is TGTGCCAGCAGCTTAAGGAGCGCCGTTGAGCAGTTCTTC. This codes for CASSLRSAVEQFF.